This T cell receptor (beta chain) was identified during a study of identical twins' blood T cells. Regarding the study as a whole: Top TCRbeta clonotypes were shared more with twin than unrelated donors. Shared environment remains a possible cause of twin similarity.

Per germline, CDR1 SGHTA and CDR2 FQGNSA. The CDR3 contains 14 residues. Trimming shortened V by 2 bases and J by 7 bases, and 12 bases separated the two germline ends. On this clonotype itself: Its antigen is not known.

TCRdb reprocessed the 5' RACE reads via MiXCR and lists one record per CDR3 protein. This table has roughly 380,000 distinct CDR3 sequences, 28% appearing once. This clonotype was obtained from a woman between 18 and 49 years old in good health. The sequenced sample was PBMCs. V and J are TRBV7-2 and TRBJ2-1; a possible D gene is TRBD1 (5 bases). CDR3 residues: CASSLRVQGNEQFF. CDR3 sequence (DNA): TGTGCCAGCAGCTTAAGGGTCCAGGGAAATGAGCAGTTCTTC.